This TCR beta chain was found in a study of early T cells in non-severe SARS-CoV-2 infection. Via MiXCR, TCRdb re-called the 5' RACE reads, giving one row per CDR3 protein. The sample has 65,000 to 95,000 distinct CDR3 sequences, roughly 16% seen once. Trimming removed 2 bases at V and 3 bases at J, with 6 bases between. CDR1 and CDR2 from the germline V gene are MNHEY and SVGAGI. The CDR3 length is 13 residues. The sample holds many counts of this clonotype. This TCR came from an adult who was a healthcare worker with PCR-confirmed SARS-CoV-2 infection or an uninfected control (not recorded which). This chain joins TRBV6-5 and TRBJ2-3; the D is unclear. The material sequenced was whole blood. The CDR3 spells CASSYANTDTQYF. The CDR3, as DNA: TGTGCCAGCAGTTACGCAAATACAGATACGCAGTATTTT.